Sequencing of this T cell receptor (beta chain) was carried out in a study of identical twins. Whole-study findings and limits: Twins shared out-of-frame alpha sequences with excess low generation probability.

Turning to this clonotype: Its antigen remains unidentified.

Healthy Caucasians made up all donors. TCRdb analysed the 5' RACE reads with MiXCR anew, one entry per CDR3 protein. Altogether about 550,000 distinct CDR3 sequences are present, about 20% being singletons, with the ten largest covering roughly 0.5%. Trimming removed 6 bases from V and 0 bases from J, with 9 bases in between. The CDR3 runs 13 residues. The same sample was also used in a study of yellow fever vaccine responses in identical twins.

Sequenced: CD4+ T cells sorted from blood. This sequence originates from a woman younger than 30 in good health. The chain carries TRBV12-3 or TRBV12-4 and TRBJ2-7; D remains unclear. The CDR3 DNA reads as TGTGCCAGCAGCCCAGCGACCTCCTACGAGCAGTACTTC. Its translation: CASSPATSYEQYF.